This is a list of T cell receptor beta chains from one sample in a study of control samples from healthy donors and cancer patients. Method: immunoSEQ multiplex PCR; TCRdb's copy keeps in-frame clones and lacks some. This sample has 150,000 to 200,000 clones, with roughly 89% found just once. The specimen sequenced was blood. The receptors shown here come from a woman younger than 45 in good health. Both conserved end residues are trimmed from each CDR3.

TRBV6-1	TRBJ2-5	ASSEPRQADQETQY
TRBV19	TRBJ1-6	ASSIGASPLH
TRBV28	TRBJ2-7	ASSRTSASYEQY
TRBV5-4	TRBJ2-3	ASSSLAGGTDTQY
TRBV4-2	TRBJ2-3	ASSPTLAGGGTDTQY
TRBV15	TRBJ2-1	ATSRDRGVHEQF
TRBV24-1	TRBJ2-5	ATSDWGLAETQY
TRBV9	TRBJ1-2	ASSVAGFGYT
TRBV7-9	TRBJ1-3	ASSPDRGRNTIY
TRBV30	TRBJ1-3	AWSDGTHSGNTIY
TRBV5-4	TRBJ1-4	ASSLGDRAEKLF
TRBV28	TRBJ1-1	ASKEMNTEAF
TRBV7-2	TRBJ2-2	ASSLVRAGAGTGELF
TRBV19	TRBJ1-5	ASSLDREDQPQH
TRBV6-6	TRBJ1-1	ASSYSKRDMNTEAF
TRBV19	TRBJ2-7	ASTPGQLYEQY
TRBV6-1	TRBJ1-4	ASSIQGTYNEKLF
TRBV28	TRBJ2-1	ASSPRLAGGNEQF
TRBV7-9	TRBJ2-7	ASSDTSNEQY
TRBV10-3	TRBJ2-4	AISGTSGHVR
TRBV29-1	TRBJ1-1	SVSRSGDTEAF
TRBV5-4	TRBJ1-1	ASSLPGAEAF
TRBV25-1	TRBJ1-1	ASSSPDRWTEAF
TRBV4-2	TRBJ2-7	ASSQGSGGEQY
TRBV9	TRBJ1-3	ASSVADSGNTIY
TRBV30	TRBJ1-1	AWSDSMNTEAF
TRBV30	TRBJ2-7	AWSVPTEPYEQY
TRBV28	TRBJ2-7	ASSPRNEQY
TRBV27	TRBJ2-1	ASSNPGTGYNEQF
TRBV7-2	TRBJ1-2	ASSLALKGSGYT
TRBV3-1/TRBV3-2	TRBJ1-5	ASSQGFQGNQPQH
TRBV5-4	TRBJ2-4	ASSLVVAGAKNIQY
TRBV2	TRBJ2-7	ASSAFTSGGEQY
TRBV2	TRBJ2-3	ASGRSGGLGTDTQY
TRBV25-1	TRBJ2-7	ASSLAGAREQY
TRBV7-7	TRBJ2-3	ASSLEVGGGADTQY
TRBV9	TRBJ1-5	ASSPGTGSNQPQH
TRBV5-1	TRBJ1-4	ASSLVGSTNEKLF
TRBV7-3	TRBJ2-3	ASSLTGSTDTQY
TRBV15	TRBJ1-2	ATSRGNYGYT
TRBV10-2	TRBJ2-5	ASSESRGGWETQY
TRBV7-9	TRBJ1-2	ASSLDRGGNYGYT
TRBV7-3	TRBJ2-1	ASSPSGANYNEQF
TRBV6-5	TRBJ2-7	ASSYRQGHYEQY
TRBV18	TRBJ2-6	ASSPGTGKVRGANVLT
TRBV24-1	TRBJ2-2	ATSAPRDSATGELF
TRBV4-1	TRBJ1-5	ASSQEWEYQPQH
TRBV18	TRBJ1-4	ASSPLQDYNEKLF
TRBV6-5	TRBJ2-2	ASRRQEATGELF
TRBV5-1	TRBJ1-6	ASSPAQGNSPLH
TRBV18	TRBJ1-1	ASSLGQGVTEAF